The 7 T cell receptor beta chains below were found in one sample sequenced in a study of PD-1 blockade in mismatch repair-deficient tumors. TCRdb keeps only in-frame clones here, not all; method: immunoSEQ multiplex PCR. The data contain about 40,000 clones, roughly 81% of them singletons. The specimen comprised peripheral blood, sampled around 76 weeks after starting pembrolizumab. Receptors originate from an adult with mismatch repair-deficient cancer.

The sample holds one count of this clone. This sequence joins TRBV6-1 and TRBJ1-2; 7 positions agree with TRBD1. CDR1 is MNHNS and CDR2 is SASEGT in the germline V gene. The CDR3 consists of 14 residues. Trimming at V came to 3 bases and at J to 5 bases, leaving 6 bases not matched to a gene. The CDR3 protein is CASSDQGGSYGYTF. In DNA, the CDR3 is TGTGCCAGCAGTGATCAGGGGGGGTCATATGGCTACACCTTC.

CDR3 nucleotides: TGTGCCAGCAGCTTTTATGAGGACACTGAAGCTTTCTTT. It encodes CASSFYEDTEAFF. V and J are TRBV5-6 and TRBJ1-1, with D unclear. CDR1 is SGHDT, CDR2 YYEEEE, per germline. CDR3 length: 13 amino acids. V lost 2 bases to trimming and J lost 3 bases, with 8 bases between them.

This clone was recorded once. This CDR3 reads CASSYGGATNEKLFF. Written as DNA, the CDR3 is TGTGCCAGCAGTTACGGGGGAGCAACTAATGAAAAACTGTTTTTT. The rearrangement joins TRBV6-5 to TRBJ1-4; tentatively, D is TRBD1 (5 bases). V was shortened by 2 bases and J by 0 bases, with 7 bases between the two germline ends. Germline CDR1 and CDR2: MNHEY and SVGAGI. There are 15 residues in the CDR3.

This clone was observed a handful of times. The chain couples TRBV19 to TRBJ2-7; D is possibly TRBD1 (6 bases). This CDR3 comprises 13 residues. The germline CDR1 and CDR2 sequences are LNHDA and SQIVND (reference sequence). With 10 bases removed from V and 0 bases from J, the gap between germline ends came to 13 bases. CDR3 residues: CATGTKYSYEQYF. The CDR3 DNA sequence: TGTGCCACCGGGACAAAATACTCCTACGAGCAGTACTTC.

The chain has TRBV9 and TRBJ2-3; 7 bases agree with TRBD1. The V gene end was trimmed by 4 bases and the J gene end by 0 bases; junction bases not matched to a gene: 8. This CDR3 region has 16 residues. In germline, CDR1 is SGDLS, CDR2 YYNGEE. This CDR3 reads CASSPTEGASTDTQYF. DNA of the CDR3: TGTGCCAGCAGCCCGACCGAGGGGGCAAGCACAGATACGCAGTATTTT.

The rearrangement uses TRBV7-3 and TRBJ2-7, with D perhaps matching TRBD2 (5 bases). The CDR3 length is 15 residues. The V gene's germline CDR1 is SGHTA and CDR2 FQGTGA. Trimming removed 2 bases at V and 2 bases at J, with 13 bases between. CDR3 coding DNA: TGTGCCAGCAGCTTATTCGGCGGAGGTACCTACGAGCAGTACTTC. The encoded protein is CASSLFGGGTYEQYF.

The V call is TRBV5-4, the J call TRBJ2-1; 8 bases agree with TRBD2. Looked up from germline, CDR1 is SGHNT and CDR2 is YYREEE (reference sequence). The CDR3 contains 16 residues. J gave up 1 base and V 4 bases, and 7 bases lay outside the gene matches. In DNA form, the CDR3 reads TGTGCCAGCAGCACCTTAGCGGGATTGTCCTACAATGAGCAGTTCTTC. It yields the protein CASSTLAGLSYNEQFF.